The 25 T cell receptor beta chains below were found in one sample sequenced in a study of T cells in Graves' hyperthyroidism and ophthalmopathy. Template material for amplifying TCR beta CDR3 regions consisted of RNA transcripts. First-round RT-PCR with HTBI primers amplified the TCR CDR3 region. TCRdb reanalysed the multiplex PCR reads using MiXCR and keeps one entry per CDR3 protein. The profile shows nearly 750,000 distinct CDR3 sequences, around 40% of them singletons. Sequenced material: blood. Source of these receptors: a middle-aged woman with Graves' hyperthyroidism.

The J gene is TRBJ2-5, the V gene TRBV3-1; a weak D match, TRBD1 (5 bases). With 2 bases removed from V and 3 bases from J, the gap between germline ends came to 7 bases. CDR1 and CDR2 (germline): LGHDT, YNNKEL (reference sequence). The CDR3 sequence is 13 residues long. The CDR3 DNA reads TGTGCCAGCAGCCAATGGGGCGAAGAGACCCAGTACTTC. It codes for CASSQWGEETQYF.

The chain carries TRBV20-1 and TRBJ2-5, with 9 nucleotides matching TRBD2. Losses at the gene ends were 4 bases for V and 4 bases for J; bases not matched to a gene: 10. The CDR3 is made up of 15 amino acids. The germline V gene has CDR1 DFQATT and CDR2 SNEGSKA (reference sequence). The CDR3 bases are TGCAGTGCTATGGGGCTAGCGGGGAAGATAGAGACCCAGTACTTC. Translating it yields CSAMGLAGKIETQYF.

The table lists this clonotype with a few counts. The rearrangement links TRBV7-9 to TRBJ1-1, with unresolved D. CDR3 length equals 16 residues. Trimming left V 2 bases short and J 10 bases short, with 23 bases between. CDR1 and CDR2 from the germline V gene are SEHNR and FQNEAQ (reference sequence). CDR3 DNA sequence: TGTGCCAGCAGCTTAATAGTGGAGCACCCCCCGGCGGGAGCTTTCTTT. Residues: CASSLIVEHPPAGAFF. Looking up the rest from reference TRBV7-9 and TRBJ1-1 gives the full variable domain: DTGVSQNPRHKITKRGQNVTFRCDPISEHNRLYWYRQTLGQGPEFLTYFQNEAQLEKSRLLSDRFSAERPKGSFSTLEIQRTEQGDSAMYLCASSLIVEHPPAGAFFGQGTRLTVV.

This clonotype was seen many times. CDR3 sequence reads: CASSLPGTVKGQHF. The CDR3 region has the DNA TGTGCCAGCAGTTTGCCCGGGACAGTCAAAGGGCAGCATTTT. J is TRBJ1-5 and V is TRBV12-3 or TRBV12-4; 7 bases line up with TRBD1. CDR3 length: 14 amino acids. The trim removed 3 bases at V and 13 bases at J, leaving 12 bases unmatched.

This clonotype appeared a single time. The rearrangement links TRBV30 to TRBJ1-2; D is perhaps TRBD1 (5 bases). From germline, CDR1 is GTSNPN and CDR2 SVGIG (reference sequence). The CDR3 is 11 residues long. Between the trimmed V and J ends, which lost 7 bases and 8 bases, there was a span of 14 bases. CDR3 sequence: CASGLSRGYTF. The CDR3 nucleotides are TGTGCCTCGGGACTATCAAGAGGCTACACCTTC.

This clonotype has a single count. A clone one base away is much larger, so this may be a read error. The chain links TRBV24-1 to TRBJ2-2, with D perhaps matching TRBD2 (6 bases). Per germline, CDR1 KGHDR and CDR2 SFDVKD. The CDR3 covers 18 residues. In DNA, the CDR3 is TGTGCCACCAGTGACCTCGGGGACTCCCCCTTGGACACCGGGGAGCTGTCTTTT. Protein sequence: CATSDLGDSPLDTGELSF.

This clonotype appeared many times. The V call is TRBV2, the J call TRBJ1-5, with D possibly matching TRBD1 (6 bases). The CDR3 is 15 residues long. Germline lookup yields CDR1 SNHLY and CDR2 FYNNEI. V was cut by 5 bases and J by 0 bases, with 11 bases left in between. The CDR3, as DNA: TGTGCCAGCAGTCAGGACAGTCTTAGCAATCAGCCCCAGCATTTT. Amino acids: CASSQDSLSNQPQHF.

This clonotype has at least ten counts. This chain connects TRBV5-5 to TRBJ1-2; D not resolved. There are 15 residues in the CDR3. Per the germline V gene, CDR1 is SGHKS and CDR2 is YYEKEE (reference sequence). Trimming took 5 bases from V and 4 from J, leaving 18 bases between them. The CDR3 nucleotides read TGTGCCAGCAGTCGCCGGGAGGACTCAAGCTATGGCTACACCTTC. Amino acid sequence: CASSRREDSSYGYTF.

The count of this clonotype is one. V usage is TRBV30 and J usage is TRBJ1-3; no clear D. V was trimmed by 4 bases and J by 4 bases, leaving 14 bases between them. The CDR3 covers 14 residues. CDR1 and CDR2 from the germline V gene are GTSNPN and SVGIG (reference sequence). CDR3 in amino acids: CAWTLQAHGNTIYF. In nucleotides, the CDR3 is TGTGCCTGGACTTTACAAGCCCACGGAAACACCATATATTTT.

As to this clonotype: This may stem from a read error, because a much larger clone lies one nucleotide away. This chain links TRBV13 with TRBJ2-7; D is perhaps TRBD1 or TRBD2 (6 bases each). The ends were cut back, 5 bases at V and 4 bases at J, with 18 bases in the middle. Per the germline V gene, CDR1 is PRHDT and CDR2 is FYEKMQ (reference sequence). This CDR3 has 15 amino acids. CDR3 in amino acids: CASSPDHRGPYEQYF. The CDR3 DNA reads as TGTGCCAGCAGCCCTGACCATCGGGGGCCTTACGAGCAGTACTTC.

The chain links TRBV7-9 to TRBJ2-6, with 8 positions matching TRBD1. V lost 8 bases and J lost 0; bases outside the gene matches: 9. The germline gives CDR1 SEHNR, CDR2 FQNEAQ (reference sequence). The CDR3 covers 17 residues. The CDR3, as DNA: TGTGCCAGCTCGCGCAGACAGGGGAGCTCTGGGGCCAACGTCCTGACTTTC. Amino acids: CASSRRQGSSGANVLTF.

This chain uses TRBV6-6 with TRBJ1-4, with TRBD1 matching over 8 bases. CDR3 length equals 11 residues. Germline V gene lookup returns CDR1 MNHNY and CDR2 SVGAGI (reference sequence). V lost 5 bases to trimming and J lost 17 bases; unmatched junction nucleotides: 7. The chain's CDR3 is CASSHGQGGFF. The CDR3 DNA sequence: TGTGCCAGCAGTCACGGACAGGGAGGTTTTTTT.

This clonotype was detected ten times or more. This chain connects TRBV12-3 or TRBV12-4 to TRBJ1-1; no definite D call. V lost 1 base to trimming and J lost 0 bases, with 6 bases between them. This CDR3 has 14 residues. In nucleotides, the CDR3 is TGTGCCAGCAGTTTAGGACGGCTGAACACTGAAGCTTTCTTT. It is translated as CASSLGRLNTEAFF.

As concerns this clonotype: With a much larger clone just one base away, this may be a read error. The CDR3 loop is CSAREGAYGYTF. The CDR3 bases are TGCAGTGCTAGAGAGGGGGCCTATGGCTACACCTTC. The chain joins TRBV20-1 to TRBJ1-2, with D perhaps TRBD1 (6 bases). V lost 0 bases to trimming and J lost 4 bases, with 6 bases between them. The CDR3 loop spans 12 amino acids. Germline V gives CDR1 DFQATT, CDR2 SNEGSKA (reference sequence).

CDR3 protein: CAISETVSSGANVLTF. CDR3 sequence (DNA): TGTGCCATCAGTGAGACGGTGAGCTCTGGGGCCAACGTCCTGACTTTC. The chain couples TRBV10-3 to TRBJ2-6; D call uncertain. Germline CDR1 ENHRY, CDR2 SYGVKD. The CDR3 totals 16 residues. V lost 2 bases and J lost 0, with 8 bases in between.

The table lists this clonotype with a few counts. CDR3 DNA sequence: TGCGCCAGCAGCTCCGCTAGCGGGGGCCCCTACGAGCAGTACTTC. It codes for CASSSASGGPYEQYF. The chain has TRBV5-1 and TRBJ2-7, with TRBD2 matching 10 bases. After removal of 3 bases from V and 2 bases from J, the junction contained 5 bases not matched to a gene. The CDR3 sequence is 15 residues long. The germline V gene has CDR1 SGHRS and CDR2 YFSETQ.

This clonotype was seen a handful of times. The rearrangement joins TRBV7-6 to TRBJ1-2; D may be TRBD1 (6 bases). CDR1 is SGHVS, CDR2 FNYEAQ, per germline. The CDR3 runs 13 residues. Trimming pared 5 bases from V and 8 bases from J, leaving 15 bases between. CDR3: CASSEGQYKGYTF. As DNA, the CDR3 is TGTGCCAGCAGCGAGGGACAATACAAAGGCTACACCTTC.

On this clonotype: Because the CDR3's place on the DNA is in doubt, the DNA is left out and the CDR3 is given as listed by TCRdb. The chain couples TRBV27 to TRBJ2-7; the table's D call, TRBD1, has no DNA check behind it. The CDR3 sequence runs 14 residues, both termini included. Germline CDR1 MNHEY, CDR2 SMNVEV (reference sequence). CDR3 protein: CASSSSGRSYEQYF.

This clonotype was found a few times. The chain combines TRBV20-1 with TRBJ2-5; 7 bases map to TRBD2. The V and J ends lost 4 bases and 4 bases, in that order; junction bases with no gene match: 12. CDR3 length equals 15 residues. Germline V CDR1 and CDR2: DFQATT, SNEGSKA (reference sequence). CDR3 region: CSAMGLAGGVETQYF. The CDR3 coding sequence is TGCAGTGCTATGGGGCTAGCTGGGGGGGTAGAGACCCAGTACTTC.

The V call is TRBV7-2, the J call TRBJ2-7; the match to TRBD2 covers 12 bases. Trimming removed 2 bases from V and 7 bases from J; junction bases left unmatched: 6. Germline loops: CDR1 SGHTA, CDR2 FQGNSA. The CDR3 sequence is 15 residues long. CDR3 residues: CASSLYTLAGGEQYF. In DNA, the CDR3 is TGTGCCAGCAGCTTATATACCCTAGCGGGAGGGGAGCAGTACTTC.

In this sample, this clonotype turned up many times. The chain carries TRBV12-3 or TRBV12-4 and TRBJ2-7; tentatively, D is TRBD2 (5 bases). The V end was cut by 3 bases, the J end by 1 base, with 10 bases between. This CDR3 is 14 amino acids long. CDR3 region: CASSFGLVSYEQYF. CDR3 sequence (DNA): TGTGCCAGCAGTTTTGGACTGGTGTCCTACGAGCAGTACTTC.

This clonotype has more than one count but fewer than ten. The chain combines TRBV15 with TRBJ1-5, with D unresolved. CDR3 length: 16 residues. The V gene lost 1 base and the J gene lost 4 bases, with 14 bases spanning the gap. The germline V gene has CDR1 LNHNV and CDR2 YYDKDF (reference sequence). CDR3 loop: CATSRAPAGTNQPQHF. The CDR3 DNA sequence: TGTGCCACCAGCAGAGCGCCGGCAGGAACTAATCAGCCCCAGCATTTT.

The chain couples TRBV4-1 to TRBJ2-2, with D perhaps matching TRBD2 (5 bases). CDR1 is MGHRA and CDR2 is YSYEKL in the germline V gene. The V and J ends lost 3 bases and 7 bases respectively, with 21 bases between them. CDR3 length equals 17 residues. CDR3 protein: CASSQSRGKKIGGELFF. The CDR3 nucleotides read TGCGCCAGCAGCCAGTCACGGGGAAAAAAGATTGGCGGGGAGCTGTTTTTT.

The genes are TRBV24-1 and TRBJ2-5; D is ambiguous. Germline values: CDR1 KGHDR, CDR2 SFDVKD. The V gene lost 10 bases and the J gene lost 2 bases, with 10 bases spanning the gap. This CDR3 spans 12 amino acids. The CDR3 sequence: CATSDGQETQYF. In DNA form, the CDR3 reads TGTGCCACTTCTGACGGACAAGAGACCCAGTACTTC.

The CDR3 sequence: CASIPDRGRDTEAFF. In nucleotides, the CDR3 is TGTGCCAGCATCCCGGACAGGGGGAGGGACACTGAAGCTTTCTTT. The chain couples TRBV4-2 to TRBJ1-1, with 10 bases fitting TRBD1. This CDR3 contains 15 residues. V lost 7 bases, J lost 3 bases, and 8 bases stayed unmatched. CDR1 and CDR2 from the germline V gene are LGHNA and YNFKEQ.